One and the same sample provided the 14 T cell receptor beta chains below, sequenced in a study of blood T cell repertoires in COVID-19. Generated by immunoSEQ multiplex PCR, the TCRdb table keeps only in-frame clones and is missing some. The sample yields under 300,000 clones, 84% seen once. The source material was peripheral blood. The receptors derive from a woman between 35 and 50 years old who had recovered from COVID-19.

This chain uses TRBV6-5 with TRBJ1-6, with 7 bases aligning to TRBD1. Germline-derived CDR1 and CDR2 are MNHEY and SVGAGI. The CDR3 is 14 amino acids. Trimming at V came to 5 bases and at J to 8 bases, leaving 6 bases not matched to a gene. CDR3 amino acids: CASSKQGRDSPLHF. The CDR3 nucleotides are TGTGCCAGCAGTAAACAGGGGCGGGATTCACCCCTCCACTTT.

This clone has a single count. The genes are TRBV29-1 and TRBJ1-1; the D is unclear. Germline-derived CDR1 and CDR2 are SQVTM and ANQGSEA. Trimming took off 4 bases at V and 4 bases at J, with 10 bases between the two ends. CDR3 length equals 12 residues. CDR3: CSVGRLFTEAFF. The CDR3 DNA is TGCAGCGTTGGGAGGCTATTCACTGAAGCTTTCTTT.

This clone was seen a few times. This chain joins TRBV2 and TRBJ2-7; no definite D call. V was pared by 5 bases and J by 7 bases, with 9 bases between. Germline V CDR1 and CDR2: SNHLY, FYNNEI. The CDR3 has 11 residues. The CDR3 protein is CASSYVLEQYF. The DNA of the CDR3 is TGTGCCAGCAGTTATGTCTTGGAGCAGTACTTC.

The chain combines TRBV19 with TRBJ1-5; TRBD1 matches 7 bases. Losses at the gene ends were 9 bases for V and 3 bases for J; bases not matched to a gene: 11. CDR1 is LNHDA and CDR2 is SQIVND in the germline V gene (reference sequence). This CDR3 has 15 residues. CDR3 in amino acids: CASAKGANVNQPQHF. The DNA for the CDR3 is TGTGCCAGCGCCAAGGGGGCGAACGTCAATCAGCCCCAGCATTTT.

This rearrangement joins TRBV10-2 to TRBJ1-6; the D is unclear. The CDR3 loop spans 15 amino acids. Germline assignment: CDR1 WSHSY and CDR2 SAAADI. The V gene lost 0 bases and the J gene lost 9 bases, with 12 bases spanning the gap. CDR3 amino acids: CASSESRYLSSPLHF. CDR3 DNA sequence: TGCGCCAGCAGTGAGTCACGGTACTTGAGTTCACCCCTCCACTTT.

The gene calls are TRBV11-2 and TRBJ2-6; TRBD2 agrees at 9 bases. Germline lookup yields CDR1 SGHAT and CDR2 FQNNGV. This CDR3 has 19 amino acids. Unmatched junction bases numbered 9, after V lost 3 bases and J lost 0 bases. CDR3: CASSFPGGGALSGANVLTF. The CDR3 region has the DNA TGTGCCAGCAGCTTCCCCGGCGGGGGGGCCCTCTCTGGGGCCAACGTCCTGACTTTC.

The V gene is TRBV12-3 or TRBV12-4, the J gene TRBJ2-7, with 8 bases lining up with TRBD1. The CDR3 runs 13 residues. The V gene end was trimmed by 7 bases and the J gene end by 7 bases; junction bases not matched to a gene: 9. In nucleotides, the CDR3 is TGTGCCAGCACCTATCGACAGGGGAGTGAGCAGTACTTC. Its protein product is CASTYRQGSEQYF.

The DNA of the CDR3 is TGTGCCAGCAGTTACTCCTACATGCGGGGGTACACTGAAGCTTTCTTT. Translation: CASSYSYMRGYTEAFF. The gene calls are TRBV6-5 and TRBJ1-1, with D possibly being TRBD1 (5 bases). This CDR3 is 16 amino acids long. Germline CDR1 reads MNHEY; CDR2 reads SVGAGI. The germline V and J ends were trimmed by 0 bases and 3 bases, with 14 bases remaining between them.

The chain links TRBV5-1 to TRBJ2-6; 8 positions agree with TRBD1. V dropped 4 bases and J dropped 0; count of bases not matched to a gene: 12. The CDR3 sequence is 19 residues long. Looked up from germline, CDR1 is SGHRS and CDR2 is YFSETQ. The CDR3 bases are TGCGCCAGCAGCGACGATCAGGGGGCCTTCCTCTCTGGGGCCAACGTCCTGACTTTC. Translating gives CASSDDQGAFLSGANVLTF.

J is TRBJ2-2 and V is TRBV4-2, with 8 bases matching TRBD2. V was clipped by 3 bases and J by 7 bases; unmatched bases: 10. The CDR3 has 16 amino acids. Germline V gene sequence: CDR1 LGHNA, CDR2 YNFKEQ. The CDR3 is CASSQEPSGLGGELFF. The CDR3 bases are TGTGCCAGCAGCCAGGAGCCTAGCGGGTTAGGCGGGGAGCTGTTTTTT.

In its sample, this clone was seen once. This chain uses TRBV7-2 with TRBJ2-7; 7 bases fit TRBD1. CDR3 length: 15 amino acids. Trimming removed 4 bases from V and 2 bases from J; junction bases left unmatched: 8. Germline values: CDR1 SGHTA, CDR2 FQGNSA. The CDR3 DNA follows: TGTGCCAGCAGCTCGGGACAGTTAAAGACCTACGAGCAGTACTTC. Translated: CASSSGQLKTYEQYF.

CDR3: CASSTVGTGRNEQFF. The CDR3 region has the DNA TGTGCCAGTAGTACAGTAGGGACAGGGCGAAATGAGCAGTTCTTC. The chain employs TRBV19 and TRBJ2-1; 9 bases fit TRBD1. Looked up from germline, CDR1 is LNHDA and CDR2 is SQIVND (reference sequence). The V gene end was trimmed by 4 bases and the J gene end by 7 bases; junction bases not matched to a gene: 8. The CDR3 sequence is 15 residues long.

This clone was detected only a few times. CDR3 in amino acids: CASSAGQGLYEQYF. The CDR3 DNA reads TGTGCCAGCAGTGCGGGTCAGGGGCTATACGAGCAGTACTTC. The J gene is TRBJ2-7, the V gene TRBV2; weak D call: TRBD1 (6 bases). This CDR3 has 14 amino acids. Trimming shortened V by 4 bases and J by 4 bases, and 14 bases separated the two germline ends. Germline-derived CDR1 and CDR2 are SNHLY and FYNNEI.

V and J are TRBV6-5 and TRBJ1-1; tentative D call: TRBD1 (5 bases). V lost 7 bases and J 0 bases, leaving 9 bases between the germline ends. Germline values: CDR1 MNHEY, CDR2 SVGAGI. The length of the CDR3 is 13 residues. CDR3 region: CASKGEVNTEAFF. The CDR3 DNA reads TGTGCCAGCAAAGGGGAAGTGAACACTGAAGCTTTCTTT.